The clone carrying this TCR beta chain was detected ten times or more. Participants reported their clinical history, and cohort assignment relied on those reports. Recovered status in Cohort 3 required two negative PCRs, clearance, or symptom resolution. The data derive from a study of blood T cell repertoires in COVID-19. CDR3 size: 17 residues. CDR1 SGHRS and CDR2 YFSETQ come from the germline V gene. V gave up 9 bases and J gave up 8 bases; unmatched junction bases: 14. Authors' processing steps: Reference gene primer amplification in the assay estimated nucleated cell counts. The repertoire was sequenced with immunoSEQ multiplex PCR; TCRdb's copy has only in-frame clones and lacks some. The V and J calls and clone size come from that table; D and trimming were worked out from the DNA. The profile covers 300,000 to 350,000 clones, with approximately 83% appearing a single time and 2.2% taken by the ten largest.

The clonotype originates from a man under 40 who had recovered from COVID-19. The sample taken for sequencing was PBMCs or T cells enriched from blood (not recorded which). The chain uses TRBV5-1 and TRBJ2-1; 16 nucleotides line up with TRBD2. CDR3 amino acids: CATHKGTSGGVLDEQFF. DNA for the CDR3: TGCGCCACCCACAAGGGGACTAGCGGGGGGGTTTTGGATGAGCAGTTCTTC.